The 26 T cell receptor beta chains given below trace back to one sample, sequenced in a study of OX40 agonist ivuxolimab in advanced cancers. Data came from immunoSEQ multiplex PCR; TCRdb stores just in-frame clones and leaves some out. The table includes about 16,000 clones, around nine tenths detected once. The input for sequencing was CD4+ or CD8+ T cells sorted from blood, taken in a trial of the OX40 agonist ivuxolimab. The receptors shown here come from an adult with an advanced solid tumor such as melanoma, head and neck, liver or kidney cancer.

In DNA, the CDR3 is TGTGCCAGCAGTTTGAGACAGGGTTACAATGAGCAGTTCTTC. As protein: CASSLRQGYNEQFF. This chain joins TRBV6-5 and TRBJ2-1, with 7 bases matching TRBD1. This CDR3 comprises 14 residues. The germline CDR1 and CDR2 sequences are MNHEY and SVGAGI. Trimming took 4 bases from V and 4 from J; bases not matched to a gene: 4.

V is TRBV10-3 and J is TRBJ1-6; D may be TRBD1 (5 bases). Germline V CDR1 and CDR2: ENHRY, SYGVKD. V lost 0 bases, J lost 9 bases, and 12 bases lay in between. CDR3 length equals 15 residues. The CDR3 DNA follows: TGTGCCATCAGTGAGTCGGCTCAGGGAGGTTCACCCCTCCACTTT. It encodes CAISESAQGGSPLHF.

The J gene is TRBJ1-1, the V gene TRBV18; possibly TRBD1 for D (5 bases). The germline V and J ends were trimmed by 6 bases and 1 base, with 15 bases remaining between them. This CDR3 region has 15 residues. Germline CDR1 reads KGHSH; CDR2 reads LQKENI. The CDR3 coding sequence is TGTGCCAGCTCGCCTGCCAATACAGGGAACACTGAAGCTTTCTTT. Encoded protein: CASSPANTGNTEAFF.

The V call is TRBV10-1, the J call TRBJ2-1, with 7 bases fitting TRBD1. Germline lookup yields CDR1 WNHNN and CDR2 SYGVQD (reference sequence). This CDR3 comprises 15 residues. V shed 0 bases and J 9 bases; nucleotides not matched to a gene: 8. For the CDR3, the DNA is TGCGCCAGCAGTGAGTCCGGGGAGACAGGGATTGAGCAGTTCTTC. Protein product: CASSESGETGIEQFF.

This chain's CDR3 is CASKGRGLYEQYF. The CDR3 DNA sequence: TGTGCCAGCAAAGGCAGGGGACTCTACGAGCAGTACTTC. The chain joins TRBV19 to TRBJ2-7; D possibly matches TRBD1 or TRBD2 (6 bases each). CDR3 length: 13 amino acids. Germline CDR1 and CDR2: LNHDA and SQIVND (reference sequence). V lost 9 bases and J 3 bases, leaving 15 bases between the germline ends.

In DNA form, the CDR3 reads TGTGCTATTGGAGGAGGGTCCGGGGAGCTGTTTTTT. The encoded protein is CAIGGGSGELFF. The rearrangement joins TRBV10-3 to TRBJ2-2, with a weak D call TRBD2 (6 bases). Germline CDR1 reads ENHRY; CDR2 reads SYGVKD. This CDR3 contains 12 residues.

The genes are TRBV6-5 and TRBJ2-7; D gene uncertain. Trimming stripped 0 bases from V and 6 bases from J, with 15 bases between. The V gene's germline CDR1 is MNHEY and CDR2 SVGAGI. This CDR3 contains 15 residues. CDR3 DNA: TGTGCCAGCAGTTACTCGAGCGTGCCGCTTCGCGAGCAGTACTTC. Its translation: CASSYSSVPLREQYF.

This clone rates as medium-sized. The chain combines TRBV7-8 with TRBJ1-3, with a weak D call TRBD1 (6 bases). Germline CDR1 reads SGHVS; CDR2 reads FQNEAQ. CDR3 length equals 16 residues. Deletions cut 6 bases from V and 0 bases from J, with 15 bases between. CDR3 region: CASSSRRGISGNTIYF. The CDR3 nucleotides are TGTGCCAGCAGTTCCCGGAGGGGGATCTCTGGAAACACCATATATTTT.

This clone occurred once. The V gene is TRBV7-9, the J gene TRBJ1-1; D unclear. The germline CDR1 and CDR2 sequences are SEHNR and FQNEAQ (reference sequence). V was shortened by 3 bases and J by 6 bases, with 11 bases between the two germline ends. The CDR3 covers 13 residues. CDR3 sequence: CASSFSRPPEAFF. The DNA of the CDR3 is TGTGCCAGCAGCTTCTCAAGACCGCCTGAAGCTTTCTTT. The complete variable domain, with remaining parts taken from reference TRBV7-9 and TRBJ1-1, reads DTGVSQNPRHKITKRGQNVTFRCDPISEHNRLYWYRQTLGQGPEFLTYFQNEAQLEKSRLLSDRFSAERPKGSFSTLEIQRTEQGDSAMYLCASSFSRPPEAFFGQGTRLTVV.

J is TRBJ2-7 and V is TRBV11-1, with 8 bases fitting TRBD2. V dropped 1 base and J dropped 0; count of bases not matched to a gene: 2. Looked up from germline, CDR1 is SGHAT and CDR2 is FQDESV (reference sequence). This CDR3 contains 15 residues. CDR3 sequence reads: CASSLVSGNSYEQYF. For the CDR3, the DNA is TGTGCCAGCAGCTTAGTTAGCGGGAACTCCTACGAGCAGTACTTC.

There are a few counts of this clone. The chain combines TRBV30 with TRBJ2-6; D ambiguous. CDR1 and CDR2 from the germline V gene are GTSNPN and SVGIG (reference sequence). This CDR3 spans 17 amino acids. V lost 4 bases and J 1 base, leaving 17 bases between the germline ends. CDR3 in amino acids: CAWTGIPVLSGANVLTF. The DNA for the CDR3 is TGTGCCTGGACAGGTATACCTGTTCTGTCTGGGGCCAACGTCCTGACTTTC.

With regard to this clone: The sample contains more than one DNA sequence encoding this CDR3. The genes are TRBV27 and TRBJ1-5; possible D gene TRBD1, 5 bases. Germline values: CDR1 MNHEY, CDR2 SMNVEV (reference sequence). Trimming shortened V by 5 bases and J by 6 bases, and 11 bases separated the two germline ends. The CDR3 has 13 amino acids. CDR3: CASSLRVGQPQHF. Here the CDR3 DNA reads TGTGCCAGCAGTCTCAGGGTCGGTCAGCCCCAGCATTTT.

The V and J genes are TRBV27 and TRBJ1-3; D ambiguous. Germline CDR1 reads MNHEY; CDR2 reads SMNVEV (reference sequence). This CDR3 contains 15 residues. The germline V and J ends were trimmed by 5 bases and 0 bases, with 11 bases remaining between them. The CDR3 here is CASSPTSYSGNTIYF. CDR3 bases: TGTGCCAGCAGTCCAACATCCTACTCTGGAAACACCATATATTTT.

In its sample, this clone was seen once. This chain uses TRBV13 with TRBJ2-3; 8 bases fit TRBD1. V was pared by 0 bases and J by 2 bases, with 4 bases of the junction left unmatched. Per the germline V gene, CDR1 is PRHDT and CDR2 is FYEKMQ (reference sequence). This CDR3 has 16 residues. Here the CDR3 reads CASSLGDRASTDTQYF. In nucleotides, the CDR3 is TGTGCCAGCAGCTTAGGGGACAGGGCTTCCACAGATACGCAGTATTTT.

V usage is TRBV19 and J usage is TRBJ2-2, with D unresolved. Germline CDR1 is LNHDA and CDR2 is SQIVND (reference sequence). Between the trimmed V and J ends, which lost 3 bases and 7 bases, there was a span of 9 bases. The CDR3 is 13 residues long. The DNA of the CDR3 is TGTGCCAGTAGTATCGGTGGGGACGGGGAGCTGTTTTTT. It encodes CASSIGGDGELFF.

The chain recombines TRBV6-6 with TRBJ2-2; unclear D gene. Trimming stripped 7 bases from V and 5 bases from J, with 14 bases between. The germline V gene has CDR1 MNHNY and CDR2 SVGAGI (reference sequence). The CDR3 consists of 14 residues. CDR3 sequence: CASTAGPSTGELFF. In nucleotides, the CDR3 is TGTGCCAGCACCGCCGGCCCCTCAACCGGGGAGCTGTTTTTT.

The CDR3 loop reads CASSWTRGNEQFF. In DNA, the CDR3 is TGTGCCAGTAGCTGGACTAGGGGGAATGAGCAGTTCTTC. V gene TRBV19 combines with J gene TRBJ2-1, with D perhaps TRBD2 (7 bases). Trimming took off 6 bases at V and 7 bases at J, with 13 bases between the two ends. The CDR3 covers 13 residues. Per germline, CDR1 LNHDA and CDR2 SQIVND (reference sequence).

The V call is TRBV9, the J call TRBJ2-7, with D possibly matching TRBD2 (5 bases). The CDR3 consists of 17 residues. Trimming left V 0 bases short and J 0 bases short, with 16 bases between. From germline, CDR1 is SGDLS and CDR2 YYNGEE. CDR3 nucleotides: TGTGCCAGCAGCGTAGGAGGAGGCCAGCTTTACTCCTACGAGCAGTACTTC. Translating it yields CASSVGGGQLYSYEQYF.

This clone appeared once. J is TRBJ2-5 and V is TRBV5-4, with 12 bases that match TRBD2. There are 16 residues in the CDR3. Germline lookup yields CDR1 SGHNT and CDR2 YYREEE (reference sequence). V lost 4 bases, J lost 5 bases, and 9 bases stayed unmatched. The CDR3 loop reads CASSQRTSGVGETQYF. The CDR3 nucleotides are TGTGCCAGCAGCCAAAGGACTAGCGGGGTTGGGGAGACCCAGTACTTC. The complete variable domain, with remaining parts taken from reference TRBV5-4 and TRBJ2-5, reads ETGVTQSPTHLIKTRGQQVTLRCSSQSGHNTVSWYQQALGQGPQFIFQYYREEENGRGNFPPRFSGLQFPNYSSELNVNALELDDSALYLCASSQRTSGVGETQYFGPGTRLLVL.

The V and J genes are TRBV7-9 and TRBJ2-5; weak D call: TRBD2 (5 bases). V gave up 5 bases and J gave up 0 bases, with 13 bases separating them. The CDR3 is 15 amino acids. Germline V gene data show CDR1 as SEHNR and CDR2 as FQNEAQ (reference sequence). CDR3 bases: TGTGCCAGCAGCCCTGCAGGACTGTACCAAGAGACCCAGTACTTC. It yields the protein CASSPAGLYQETQYF. The full variable domain, rest sourced from reference TRBV7-9 and TRBJ2-5, is DTGVSQNPRHKITKRGQNVTFRCDPISEHNRLYWYRQTLGQGPEFLTYFQNEAQLEKSRLLSDRFSAERPKGSFSTLEIQRTEQGDSAMYLCASSPAGLYQETQYFGPGTRLLVL.

The chain combines TRBV7-9 with TRBJ2-7; TRBD1 matches at 11 bases. V lost 2 bases and J lost 3; bases outside the gene matches: 15. In germline, CDR1 is SEHNR, CDR2 FQNEAQ (reference sequence). The CDR3 has 19 amino acids. CDR3: CASSLLVWDSGTGGYEQYF. DNA for the CDR3: TGTGCCAGCAGCTTATTGGTGTGGGACTCCGGGACAGGGGGCTACGAGCAGTACTTC.

The V call is TRBV7-2, the J call TRBJ2-7; 7 bases are a match to TRBD2. The CDR3 is 13 residues long. Looked up from germline, CDR1 is SGHTA and CDR2 is FQGNSA. The trim removed 5 bases at V and 3 bases at J, leaving 4 bases unmatched. CDR3 in amino acids: CASSAGEGYEQYF. As DNA, the CDR3 is TGTGCCAGCAGCGCCGGGGAGGGCTACGAGCAGTACTTC.

The gene calls are TRBV10-1 and TRBJ2-1; D may be TRBD1 (6 bases). Germline CDR1 WNHNN, CDR2 SYGVQD (reference sequence). V lost 2 bases and J lost 10, with 9 bases in between. The CDR3 is made up of 12 amino acids. In DNA form, the CDR3 reads TGCGCCAGCAGTGAGACAGGGTACGAGCAGTTCTTC. It yields the protein CASSETGYEQFF.

The CDR3 loop reads CASRGIRPTDEQFF. The CDR3 DNA sequence: TGTGCCAGCAGGGGGATACGGCCTACGGATGAGCAGTTCTTC. V usage is TRBV6-1 and J usage is TRBJ2-1; D uncertain. V was clipped by 6 bases and J by 8 bases, with 17 bases between them. The CDR3 has 14 residues. Germline CDR1 reads MNHNS; CDR2 reads SASEGT.

This sequence joins TRBV5-1 and TRBJ2-3; TRBD2 agrees at 8 bases. Germline assignment: CDR1 SGHRS and CDR2 YFSETQ. This CDR3 is built from 15 residues. V shed 0 bases, J shed 2 bases, and the junction held 2 bases outside the gene matches. The DNA for the CDR3 is TGCGCCAGCAGCTTGGGACTAGCGTTCACAGATACGCAGTATTTT. It codes for CASSLGLAFTDTQYF.

CDR3 loop: CASSYRSSGNTIYF. The CDR3 nucleotides read TGTGCCAGCAGCTACCGGAGCTCTGGAAACACCATATATTTT. The chain is built from TRBV11-3 and TRBJ1-3; D gene unclear. The CDR3 contains 14 residues. The V end was cut by 4 bases, the J end by 0 bases, with 7 bases between. Germline CDR1 and CDR2: SGHNT and YENEEA.